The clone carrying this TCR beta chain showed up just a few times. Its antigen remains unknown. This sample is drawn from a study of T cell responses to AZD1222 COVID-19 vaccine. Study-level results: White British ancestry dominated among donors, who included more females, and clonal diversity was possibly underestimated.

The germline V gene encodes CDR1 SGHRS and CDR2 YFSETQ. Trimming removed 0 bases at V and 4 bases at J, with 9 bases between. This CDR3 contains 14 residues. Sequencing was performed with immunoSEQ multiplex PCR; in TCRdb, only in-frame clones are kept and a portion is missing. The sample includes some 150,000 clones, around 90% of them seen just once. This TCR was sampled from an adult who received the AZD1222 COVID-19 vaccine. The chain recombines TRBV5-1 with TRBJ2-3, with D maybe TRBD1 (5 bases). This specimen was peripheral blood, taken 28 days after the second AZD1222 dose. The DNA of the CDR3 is TGCGCCAGCAGCTTGGCCCAGGGCCCAGATACGCAGTATTTT. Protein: CASSLAQGPDTQYF.